The 18 T cell receptor beta chains below all came from one sample that was sequenced in a study of blood T cell repertoires in COVID-19. Libraries were prepared by immunoSEQ multiplex PCR; TCRdb keeps only in-frame clonotypes and omits some of them. This sample yields about 80,000 clones, of which about four fifths are seen a single time; 9% belongs to the top ten. Source material: peripheral blood. These receptors came from a human donor in a cohort sampled during active COVID-19.

The chain combines TRBV6-2 or TRBV6-3 with TRBJ2-6; 9 bases line up with TRBD1. V lost 4 bases and J lost 4; bases outside the gene matches: 11. Germline-derived CDR1 and CDR2 are MNHEY and SVGEGT. CDR3 length equals 18 residues. In DNA, the CDR3 is TGTGCCAGCAGTTCCCTCTTGGGACAGGGTCCGGGGGCCAACGTCCTGACTTTC. Translating gives CASSSLLGQGPGANVLTF.

V is TRBV5-1 and J is TRBJ1-6; no definite D call. Trimming shortened V by 4 bases and J by 8 bases, and 13 bases separated the two germline ends. The CDR3 length is 14 residues. Germline CDR1 reads SGHRS; CDR2 reads YFSETQ. CDR3 nucleotides: TGCGCCAGCAGCACCGGGAGGTTGGATTCACCCCTCCACTTT. Its translation is CASSTGRLDSPLHF. Full variable domain (missing parts from reference TRBV5-1 and TRBJ1-6): KAGVTQTPRYLIKTRGQQVTLSCSPISGHRSVSWYQQTPGQGLQFLFEYFSETQRNKGNFPGRFSGRQFSNSRSEMNVSTLELGDSALYLCASSTGRLDSPLHFGNGTRLTVT.

The chain joins TRBV7-9 to TRBJ1-6; D is unresolved. The CDR3 covers 14 residues. In germline, CDR1 is SEHNR, CDR2 FQNEAQ (reference sequence). V gave up 3 bases and J gave up 8 bases, with 11 bases separating them. CDR3 residues: CASSFGGLHSPLHF. The DNA for the CDR3 is TGTGCCAGCAGCTTCGGCGGGCTCCATTCACCCCTCCACTTT.

The chain is built from TRBV11-1 and TRBJ2-1; possibly TRBD2 for D (6 bases). V was cut by 4 bases and J by 2 bases, with 15 bases left in between. The CDR3 loop spans 16 amino acids. The germline CDR1 and CDR2 sequences are SGHAT and FQDESV (reference sequence). CDR3 sequence: CASSSGGAGTYNEQFF. The CDR3 bases are TGTGCCAGCAGCTCGGGCGGGGCTGGAACCTACAATGAGCAGTTCTTC. Full variable domain (missing parts from reference TRBV11-1 and TRBJ2-1): EAEVAQSPRYKITEKSQAVAFWCDPISGHATLYWYRQILGQGPELLVQFQDESVVDDSQLPKDRFSAERLKGVDSTLKIQPAELGDSAMYLCASSSGGAGTYNEQFFGPGTRLTVL.

This chain connects TRBV10-1 to TRBJ2-2; D might be TRBD1 (6 bases). Germline CDR1 reads WNHNN; CDR2 reads SYGVQD (reference sequence). This CDR3 contains 20 residues. V was trimmed by 6 bases and J by 6 bases, leaving 32 bases between them. The DNA of the CDR3 is TGCGCCAGCAGAGACAGCCAGGGGCGCGCAATAATAAAGTCTCCCGGGGAGCTGTTTTTT. Protein sequence: CASRDSQGRAIIKSPGELFF.

This chain joins TRBV7-2 and TRBJ2-5; TRBD2 matches 10 bases. CDR1 SGHTA and CDR2 FQGNSA come from the germline V gene. The trim removed 2 bases at V and 7 bases at J, leaving 10 bases unmatched. This CDR3 has 16 residues. CDR3 DNA sequence: TGTGCCAGCAGCTTATCGGCTAGCGGGGGCCCCGTGACCCAGTACTTC. Translated, it gives CASSLSASGGPVTQYF.

The V gene is TRBV5-6, the J gene TRBJ2-7, with TRBD2 as a possible D gene (5 bases). Trimming removed 4 bases at V and 1 base at J, with 12 bases between. Germline lookup yields CDR1 SGHDT and CDR2 YYEEEE. The CDR3 is made up of 14 amino acids. The CDR3, as DNA: TGTGCCAGCAGCCTCGGACGGGGATCCTACGAGCAGTACTTC. It is translated as CASSLGRGSYEQYF.

V and J are TRBV9 and TRBJ2-5; D not resolved. Per germline, CDR1 SGDLS and CDR2 YYNGEE. This CDR3 contains 14 residues. V was pared by 1 base and J by 0 bases, with 7 bases between. The DNA for the CDR3 is TGTGCCAGCAGCGTAAGCCTGAACCAAGAGACCCAGTACTTC. Translation gives CASSVSLNQETQYF.

The rearrangement uses TRBV6-5 and TRBJ1-4; maybe TRBD1 (5 bases). Germline V CDR1 and CDR2: MNHEY, SVGAGI. The CDR3 totals 14 residues. V was trimmed by 4 bases and J by 8 bases, leaving 14 bases between them. The CDR3 DNA follows: TGTGCCAGCAGTTTCCGGGGGGGTAGAGAAAAACTGTTTTTT. Protein: CASSFRGGREKLFF.

This clone has only one observation. This chain joins TRBV21-1 and TRBJ2-7; the table's D call, TRBD1, has no DNA check behind it. TRBV21-1 is listed as a pseudogene. The CDR3 length is 15 residues. The CDR3 DNA reads as TGTGCCAGCAGACAGGACAGGGACTCCTCCTACGAGCAGTACTTC. Encoded protein: CASRQDRDSSYEQYF.

The rearrangement uses TRBV9 and TRBJ1-1, with D hard to call. V lost 0 bases to trimming and J lost 1 base, with 4 bases between them. The CDR3 loop spans 13 amino acids. Per germline, CDR1 SGDLS and CDR2 YYNGEE. Written as DNA, the CDR3 is TGTGCCAGCAGCGTAGACGGGAACACTGAAGCTTTCTTT. It translates to CASSVDGNTEAFF.

The V call is TRBV19, the J call TRBJ2-7, with D maybe TRBD2 (5 bases). Germline CDR1 reads LNHDA; CDR2 reads SQIVND (reference sequence). V was trimmed by 3 bases and J by 0 bases, leaving 15 bases between them. This CDR3 contains 16 residues. Here the CDR3 DNA reads TGTGCCAGTAGTATGAGGCGGAGGACGGCCTCCTACGAGCAGTACTTC. Protein: CASSMRRRTASYEQYF.

The chain recombines TRBV18 with TRBJ2-2, with TRBD2 matching over 8 bases. Germline V CDR1 and CDR2: KGHSH, LQKENI. V dropped 4 bases and J dropped 5; count of bases not matched to a gene: 9. This CDR3 region has 16 residues. CDR3 amino acids: CASSRRGSGSTGELFF. As DNA, the CDR3 is TGTGCCAGCTCACGGAGGGGCAGCGGGAGTACCGGGGAGCTGTTTTTT.

The V and J genes are TRBV12-3 or TRBV12-4 and TRBJ2-1; TRBD1 agrees at 8 bases. This CDR3 region has 13 residues. V trimming: 7 bases; J trimming: 4 bases; junction bases outside the gene matches: 3. The CDR3, as DNA: TGTGCCAGCAATGGACAGGGATACAATGAGCAGTTCTTC. This translates into CASNGQGYNEQFF.

This clone was detected only once. The rearrangement joins TRBV19 to TRBJ2-5, with D perhaps TRBD2 (6 bases). V shed 5 bases and J shed 5 bases, with 21 bases lying between them. Looked up from germline, CDR1 is LNHDA and CDR2 is SQIVND (reference sequence). The CDR3 extends over 16 amino acids. The CDR3 coding sequence is TGTGCCAGTAGTGACCCCGGTCAAGGAGGAGGGGAGACCCAGTACTTC. Protein product: CASSDPGQGGGETQYF.

The chain links TRBV3-1 (or the pseudogene TRBV3-2) to TRBJ1-2; 7 bases agree with TRBD1. This CDR3 spans 17 amino acids. The V gene's germline CDR1 is LGHDT and CDR2 YNNKEL (reference sequence). Trimming cost V 4 bases and J 2 bases; bases outside gene matches: 13. CDR3 nucleotides: TGTGCCAGCAGCCGTTTTCCGGGACAGCGAATAAACTATGGCTACACCTTC. Translating gives CASSRFPGQRINYGYTF.

The chain joins TRBV10-3 to TRBJ2-3; TRBD1 matches 11 bases. The CDR3 sequence is 15 residues long. The J segment lost 4 bases and the V segment lost 2 bases, leaving 2 bases of the junction unmatched. Germline loops: CDR1 ENHRY, CDR2 SYGVKD. The CDR3 here is CAISEGQGAADTQYF. The DNA for the CDR3 is TGTGCCATCAGTGAGGGACAGGGGGCTGCAGATACGCAGTATTTT.

The chain links TRBV9 to TRBJ2-1; D is unclear. CDR3 size: 14 residues. The V gene's germline CDR1 is SGDLS and CDR2 YYNGEE. Trimming left V 0 bases short and J 4 bases short, with 8 bases between. CDR3 protein: CASSVGPDYNEQFF. CDR3 in DNA: TGTGCCAGCAGCGTAGGCCCAGATTACAATGAGCAGTTCTTC.